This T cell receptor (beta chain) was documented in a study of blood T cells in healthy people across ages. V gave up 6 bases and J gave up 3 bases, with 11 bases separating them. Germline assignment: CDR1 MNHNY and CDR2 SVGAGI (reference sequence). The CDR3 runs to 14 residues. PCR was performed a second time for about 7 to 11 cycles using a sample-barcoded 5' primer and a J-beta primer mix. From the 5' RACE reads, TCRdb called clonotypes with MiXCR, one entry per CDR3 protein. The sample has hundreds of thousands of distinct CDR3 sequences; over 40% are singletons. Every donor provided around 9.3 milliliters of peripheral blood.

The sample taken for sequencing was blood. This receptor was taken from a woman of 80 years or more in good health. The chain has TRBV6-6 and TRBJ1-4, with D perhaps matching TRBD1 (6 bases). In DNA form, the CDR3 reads TGTGCCAGCAGAACGGAGGGGGCTAATGAAAAACTGTTTTTT. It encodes CASRTEGANEKLFF.